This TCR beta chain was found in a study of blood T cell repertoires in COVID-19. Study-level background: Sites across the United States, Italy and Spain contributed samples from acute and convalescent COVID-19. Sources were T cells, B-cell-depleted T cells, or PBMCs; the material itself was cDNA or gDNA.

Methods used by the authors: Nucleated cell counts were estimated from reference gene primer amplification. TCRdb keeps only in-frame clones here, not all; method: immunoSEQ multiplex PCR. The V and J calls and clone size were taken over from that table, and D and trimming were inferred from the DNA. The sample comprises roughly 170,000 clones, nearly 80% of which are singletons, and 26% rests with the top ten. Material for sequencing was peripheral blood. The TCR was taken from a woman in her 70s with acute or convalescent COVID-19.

The CDR3 protein is CASTHPGQGALNTEAFF. Here the CDR3 DNA reads TGTGCCAGTACCCATCCGGGACAGGGGGCTCTGAACACTGAAGCTTTCTTT. The chain links TRBV19 to TRBJ1-1; 12 nucleotides match TRBD1. The germline gives CDR1 LNHDA, CDR2 SQIVND (reference sequence). J gave up 0 bases and V 7 bases, and 9 bases lay outside the gene matches. CDR3 length equals 17 residues.